This TCR beta chain was sequenced for a study of T cells in women clearing cervical HPV infection. This table comes from immunoSEQ multiplex PCR, and its TCRdb copy is limited to in-frame clones, with some not included. This table lists roughly 40,000 clones. Remarks on this clone: The CDR3 extends 3 residues past the end of the read, so its final part is completed from the germline J gene.

The CDR3 spans 18 residues. J lost 7 bases, V lost 4 bases, and 13 bases had no gene match. Germline loops: CDR1 SNHLY, CDR2 FYNNEI. Sequencing was done on a sample of blood buffy coat. The chain uses TRBV2 and TRBJ1-6; the match to TRBD1 covers 10 bases. The clonotype originates from a woman aged 18-70 years with a cervical HPV16 infection that either progressed to CIN3+ or cleared (not recorded which). CDR3: CASSAPPRQGAYNSPLHF. Partial CDR3 DNA: TGTGCCAGCAGTGCCCCCCCAAGACAGGGGGCTTACAATTCACCC.